This T cell receptor (beta chain) emerged from a study of glioma-infiltrating T cells. In the study overall: Blood libraries targeted 4.5- to 10-fold coverage of about a million T cells.

Germline loops: CDR1 MNHEY, CDR2 SMNVEV (reference sequence). Trimming took 2 bases from V and 0 from J, leaving 13 bases between them. The CDR3 is 16 amino acids. Remarks on this clonotype: Its matching antigen is unknown.

The iRepertoire nested amplicon-rescue multiplex PCR amplified TCR alpha and beta CDR3s from RNA. For one-step reverse transcription and amplification, about 90-450 ng of tissue mRNA or PBMC total RNA was used. TCRdb processed the multiplex PCR reads anew with MiXCR; each CDR3 protein has one entry. The data show a few hundred thousand distinct CDR3 sequences, with around 45% seen just once and about 11% held by the top ten. Whole-study results and caveats: Patients with low tissue-blood divergence carried a signature set of shared blood CDR3 motifs.

The origin of this receptor is a human donor with low-grade glioma or glioblastoma, undergoing nonglioma brain surgery, or in good health (not recorded which). The chain links TRBV27 to TRBJ1-1, with a possible D match to TRBD1 (6 bases). The material sequenced was glioma tissue, nonneoplastic brain tissue, or PBMCs (not recorded which). CDR3 loop: CASSLGLGALNTEAFF. CDR3 DNA: TGTGCCAGCAGTTTAGGACTGGGGGCCTTGAACACTGAAGCTTTCTTT.